This T cell receptor (beta chain) was sequenced during a study of T cell responses to AZD1222 COVID-19 vaccine. Background on the study: Some second doses came at about 4 weeks and others at about 12 weeks; these were pooled. Study-level points and caveats: Vaccine-associated CD4 TCRs spanned spike, dominant at 160-218 and 743-854. Recipients of two AZD1222 doses showed rising Spike-specific TCR breadth and depth.

This table comes from immunoSEQ multiplex PCR, and its TCRdb copy is limited to in-frame clones, with some not included. The table records 100,000 to 150,000 clones, roughly nine tenths of them present only once. The ends lost 2 bases at V and 10 bases at J; junction bases unmatched: 5. This CDR3 has 14 amino acids. Germline-derived CDR1 and CDR2 are MNHEY and SVGAGI. With respect to this clone: The target antigen is unknown.

Sample: peripheral blood, taken on day 0 of AZD1222 vaccination. The chain links TRBV6-5 to TRBJ1-6, with 7 bases aligning to TRBD1. This clonotype originated in an adult in good health. CDR3: CASSYDRDRSPLHF. CDR3 DNA: TGTGCCAGCAGTTACGACAGGGATAGATCACCCCTCCACTTT.